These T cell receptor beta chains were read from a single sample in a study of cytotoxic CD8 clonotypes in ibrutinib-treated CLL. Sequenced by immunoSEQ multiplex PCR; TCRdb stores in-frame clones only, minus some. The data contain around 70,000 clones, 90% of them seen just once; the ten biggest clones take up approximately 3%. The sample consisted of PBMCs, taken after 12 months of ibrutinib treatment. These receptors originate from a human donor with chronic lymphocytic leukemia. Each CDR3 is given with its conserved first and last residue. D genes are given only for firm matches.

CDR3: CASSLSALTNEKLFF
DNA: TGTGCCAGTTCCCTAAGTGCGTTGACTAATGAAAAACTGTTTTTT
V: TRBV19
J: TRBJ1-4
D: NA
length: 15

CDR3: CASRVLTGRENEQFF
DNA: TGCGCCAGCAGAGTTCTAACGGGACGAGAAAATGAGCAGTTCTTC
V: TRBV5-1
J: TRBJ2-1
D: NA
length: 15

CDR3: CASSFARGHGYTF
DNA: TGTGCCAGCAGCTTTGCCAGGGGGCACGGCTACACCTTC
V: TRBV11-2
J: TRBJ1-2
D: TRBD1
length: 13

CDR3: CASSLRTVGLAGGISYEQYF
DNA: TGCGCCAGCAGCCTAAGAACCGTGGGACTAGCGGGAGGGATCAGCTACGAGCAGTACTTC
V: TRBV4-1
J: TRBJ2-7
D: TRBD2
length: 20

CDR3: CASSPQNRGLAKNIQYF
DNA: TGTGCCAGCTCACCCCAAAACAGGGGATTAGCCAAAAACATTCAGTACTTC
V: TRBV18
J: TRBJ2-4
D: TRBD1
length: 17

CDR3: CAGGRSINEKLFF
DNA: TGTGCCGGAGGACGGAGTATTAATGAAAAACTGTTTTTT
V: TRBV6-1
J: TRBJ1-4
D: NA
length: 13

CDR3: CASSTTLTGGTEAFF
DNA: TGTGCCAGCAGTACGACACTAACAGGGGGAACTGAAGCTTTCTTT
V: TRBV27
J: TRBJ1-1
D: TRBD1
length: 15

CDR3: CAWRRAGYYGYTF
DNA: TGTGCCTGGAGGAGAGCAGGGTACTATGGCTACACCTTC
V: TRBV30
J: TRBJ1-2
D: NA
length: 13

CDR3: CASSRGQVTYEQYF
DNA: TGTGCCAGCAGTAGGGGACAGGTAACCTACGAGCAGTACTTC
V: TRBV27
J: TRBJ2-7
D: TRBD1
length: 14

CDR3: CASSEGIGSEQYF
DNA: TGTGCCAGCAGTGAAGGGATCGGGAGCGAGCAGTACTTC
V: TRBV2
J: TRBJ2-7
D: NA
length: 13